The 23 T cell receptor beta chains reported below all come from one sample, sequenced in a study of blood T cell repertoires in COVID-19. Sequencing was performed with immunoSEQ multiplex PCR; in TCRdb, only in-frame clones are kept and a portion is missing. The top ten clones hold 15% to 20% of a sample with about 46,000 clones, more than 75% of them seen once. Input material: peripheral blood. These receptors came from a human donor in a cohort sampled during active COVID-19.

The chain couples TRBV10-3 to TRBJ1-1; the D gene is possibly TRBD1 (5 bases). Trimming shortened V by 7 bases and J by 7 bases, and 10 bases separated the two germline ends. Per the germline V gene, CDR1 is ENHRY and CDR2 is SYGVKD. This CDR3 is 11 amino acids long. The CDR3 nucleotides are TGTGCCATCACCGGGGGGGGTGAAGCTTTCTTT. This encodes CAITGGGEAFF.

The rearrangement uses TRBV27 and TRBJ2-1; D may be TRBD2 (6 bases). This CDR3 comprises 17 residues. Germline V gene data show CDR1 as MNHEY and CDR2 as SMNVEV (reference sequence). The V gene lost 1 base and the J gene lost 0 bases, with 13 bases spanning the gap. CDR3 loop: CASSLYPGGVSYNEQFF. The CDR3 DNA sequence: TGTGCCAGCAGTTTATATCCTGGCGGGGTCTCCTACAATGAGCAGTTCTTC.

The chain combines TRBV19 with TRBJ2-7, with 8 bases aligning to TRBD2. V trimming: 6 bases; J trimming: 3 bases; junction bases outside the gene matches: 10. This CDR3 contains 15 residues. Germline CDR1 LNHDA, CDR2 SQIVND (reference sequence). DNA for the CDR3: TGTGCCAGTAGCGGCCAGGTAGCGGGACACTACGAGCAGTACTTC. As protein: CASSGQVAGHYEQYF. The full variable domain, with the rest looked up from reference TRBV19 and TRBJ2-7, is DGGITQSPKYLFRKEGQNVTLSCEQNLNHDAMYWYRQDPGQGLRLIYYSQIVNDFQKGDIAEGYSVSREKKESFPLTVTSAQKNPTAFYLCASSGQVAGHYEQYFGPGTRLTVT.

CDR3 region: CASTPLWGGKGYGYTF. The CDR3, as DNA: TGTGCCAGCACCCCTTTGTGGGGGGGGAAGGGGTATGGCTACACCTTC. The chain combines TRBV11-2 with TRBJ1-2, with TRBD1 as a possible D gene (5 bases). This CDR3 has 16 residues. V was clipped by 7 bases and J by 5 bases, with 23 bases between them. Germline V gives CDR1 SGHAT, CDR2 FQNNGV.

The genes are TRBV12-3 or TRBV12-4 and TRBJ2-1, with a possible D match to TRBD2 (6 bases). V was trimmed by 6 bases and J by 6 bases, leaving 12 bases between them. This CDR3 is built from 13 residues. The CDR3 DNA follows: TGTGCCAGCAGGCTGGAGGGGAGCAATGAGCAGTTCTTC. It is translated as CASRLEGSNEQFF.

The rearrangement uses TRBV13 and TRBJ2-7; TRBD2 matches 13 bases. CDR3 length equals 15 residues. Germline V gene lookup returns CDR1 PRHDT and CDR2 FYEKMQ (reference sequence). Trimming removed 4 bases from V and 4 bases from J; junction bases left unmatched: 4. The CDR3 region is CASSSSTSGRYEQYF. Written as DNA, the CDR3 is TGTGCCAGCAGCTCCTCGACTAGCGGGAGGTACGAGCAGTACTTC.

The chain uses TRBV14 and TRBJ2-1, with 11 nucleotides matching TRBD2. V shed 2 bases and J 7 bases; nucleotides not matched to a gene: 16. The germline gives CDR1 SGHDN, CDR2 FVKESK. The CDR3 length is 19 residues. CDR3 sequence (DNA): TGTGCCAGCAGCCAAAGTAGTGTAAAACTAGCGGGAGTAAGAAATGAGCAGTTCTTC. Its translation is CASSQSSVKLAGVRNEQFF.

The DNA for the CDR3 is TGCAGCGCCGACGCACCCCGGGACAGGGGCCGGCATGGTGGCTACACCTTC. Translated, it gives CSADAPRDRGRHGGYTF. V is TRBV29-1 and J is TRBJ1-2, with TRBD1 identical over 10 bases. J was trimmed by 7 bases and V by 7 bases; bases with no gene match: 21. Germline V CDR1 and CDR2: SQVTM, ANQGSEA. The CDR3 has 17 amino acids. Complete variable domain (other parts from reference TRBV29-1 and TRBJ1-2): SAVISQKPSRDICQRGTSLTIQCQVDSQVTMMFWYRQQPGQSLTLIATANQGSEATYESGFVIDKFPISRPNLTFSTLTVSNMSPEDSSIYLCSADAPRDRGRHGGYTFGSGTRLTVV.

The chain uses TRBV10-3 and TRBJ1-1; D is uncertain. Trimming pared 4 bases from V and 1 base from J, leaving 10 bases between. This CDR3 is 14 amino acids long. The germline V gene encodes CDR1 ENHRY and CDR2 SYGVKD. The CDR3 DNA reads TGTGCCATCAGTGTAACGGGAGGGAACACTGAAGCTTTCTTT. This gives the protein CAISVTGGNTEAFF.

The CDR3 nucleotides are TGTGCCAGTGGAAGAGGGGGAATGAACACTGAAGCTTTCTTT. As protein: CASGRGGMNTEAFF. The V gene is TRBV27, the J gene TRBJ1-1; possibly TRBD1 for D (6 bases). Germline CDR1 and CDR2: MNHEY and SMNVEV (reference sequence). This CDR3 contains 14 residues. V dropped 9 bases and J dropped 0 bases, with 14 bases sitting between them.

The J gene is TRBJ2-3, the V gene TRBV27; a weak D match, TRBD2 (7 bases). This CDR3 contains 16 residues. Germline CDR1 is MNHEY and CDR2 is SMNVEV (reference sequence). Trimming took off 6 bases at V and 0 bases at J, with 16 bases between the two ends. CDR3 sequence: CASRNLGGPSTDTQYF. CDR3 DNA sequence: TGTGCCAGCAGGAACCTGGGGGGGCCCAGCACAGATACGCAGTATTTT.

The J gene is TRBJ2-7, the V gene TRBV9; D gene ambiguous. V was shortened by 0 bases and J by 2 bases, with 9 bases between the two germline ends. The V gene's germline CDR1 is SGDLS and CDR2 YYNGEE. The CDR3 spans 14 residues. Written as DNA, the CDR3 is TGTGCCAGCAGCGTAGATATCCTACCCTACGAGCAGTACTTC. Translated, it gives CASSVDILPYEQYF.

The rearrangement uses TRBV6-5 and TRBJ2-7, with TRBD1 matching 9 bases. From germline, CDR1 is MNHEY and CDR2 SVGAGI. This CDR3 is 13 amino acids long. V shed 7 bases, J shed 6 bases, and the junction held 7 bases outside the gene matches. The CDR3 sequence: CASMGQGWLEQYF. The CDR3 DNA is TGTGCCAGCATGGGACAGGGATGGCTCGAGCAGTACTTC.

The chain combines TRBV6-5 with TRBJ1-2, with 8 bases fitting TRBD1. CDR3 length equals 15 residues. Germline V gives CDR1 MNHEY, CDR2 SVGAGI. V lost 2 bases to trimming and J lost 5 bases; unmatched junction nucleotides: 7. CDR3 bases: TGTGCCAGCAGTTACATGGGACAGGCAATATATGGCTACACCTTC. Its translation: CASSYMGQAIYGYTF.

The chain joins TRBV7-6 to TRBJ2-7; 8 nucleotides match TRBD2. There are 15 residues in the CDR3. With 5 bases clipped from V and 3 bases from J, the junction kept 9 bases outside the gene matches. Germline lookup yields CDR1 SGHVS and CDR2 FNYEAQ. CDR3 sequence (DNA): TGTGCCAGCAGCGCGCCGGGACTAGGATTCTACGAGCAGTACTTC. It is translated as CASSAPGLGFYEQYF.

V gene TRBV2 combines with J gene TRBJ2-7; 10 nucleotides line up with TRBD2. V dropped 7 bases and J dropped 2; count of bases not matched to a gene: 8. Germline CDR1 SNHLY, CDR2 FYNNEI. The CDR3 runs to 15 residues. DNA for the CDR3: TGTGCCAGCACCCCAGAAGCGGGGGGGACCTACGAGCAGTACTTC. Its protein is CASTPEAGGTYEQYF.

This rearrangement joins TRBV19 to TRBJ2-2, with 9 bases fitting TRBD2. Trimming removed 5 bases from V and 2 bases from J; junction bases left unmatched: 12. From germline, CDR1 is LNHDA and CDR2 SQIVND (reference sequence). The CDR3 runs 18 residues. CDR3 DNA: TGTGCCAGTAGTTCTACCCCCCTGACTAGCGGAAACACCGGGGAGCTGTTTTTT. It encodes CASSSTPLTSGNTGELFF.

The chain recombines TRBV7-2 with TRBJ2-7, with a weak D call TRBD1 (6 bases). Germline CDR1 SGHTA, CDR2 FQGNSA. The CDR3 loop spans 14 amino acids. V lost 1 base and J 2 bases, leaving 9 bases between the germline ends. CDR3 protein: CASSLGGRPYEQYF. CDR3 coding DNA: TGTGCCAGCAGCTTAGGGGGGCGGCCCTACGAGCAGTACTTC.

The rearrangement links TRBV28 to TRBJ1-4, with TRBD1 matching 7 bases. The V segment lost 2 bases and the J segment 8 bases; nucleotides outside the gene matches: 8. The CDR3 loop spans 15 amino acids. Per germline, CDR1 MDHEN and CDR2 SYDVKM. The CDR3 here is CASSLKTGLEEKLFF. The CDR3 coding sequence is TGTGCCAGCAGTTTAAAGACAGGGCTTGAGGAAAAACTGTTTTTT.

The rearrangement uses TRBV21-1 and TRBJ1-5; whether TRBD1, the table's D call, matches the DNA was not checked. TRBV21-1 is a pseudogene segment. The CDR3 has 16 residues. In DNA, the CDR3 is TGTGCCAGCAGCCACTTCACAGGGGGATGCAATCAGCCCCAGCATTTT. Its protein is CASSHFTGGCNQPQHF.

This sequence joins TRBV23-1 and TRBJ2-3, with TRBD2 identical over 13 bases. Being an ORF, TRBV23-1 has a function that is uncertain. V shed 6 bases, J shed 3 bases, and the junction held 18 bases outside the gene matches. The CDR3 is made up of 20 amino acids. The CDR3 DNA is TGCGCCAGCAGCCTAGGACAGCAGACTAGCGGGAGGTTTGGTACAGATACGCAGTATTTT. This gives the protein CASSLGQQTSGRFGTDTQYF.

The chain recombines TRBV13 with TRBJ1-1; D might be TRBD1 (6 bases). Trimming left V 5 bases short and J 7 bases short, with 14 bases between. CDR1 and CDR2 (germline): PRHDT, FYEKMQ (reference sequence). The CDR3 sequence is 13 residues long. The CDR3 sequence: CASSQRGGSEAFF. The CDR3 DNA follows: TGTGCCAGCAGCCAACGGGGGGGCAGTGAAGCTTTCTTT.

The chain couples TRBV18 to TRBJ2-1, with 7 bases identical to TRBD2. The CDR3 runs to 17 residues. Germline V gene lookup returns CDR1 KGHSH and CDR2 LQKENI. With V trimmed by 2 bases and J by 1 base, 8 bases remained unmatched. CDR3 DNA: TGTGCCAGCTCACCATTCCATGCGGGAGTTTCCTACAATGAGCAGTTCTTC. It encodes CASSPFHAGVSYNEQFF. Full variable domain (remainder filled in from reference TRBV18 and TRBJ2-1): NAGVMQNPRHLVRRRGQEARLRCSPMKGHSHVYWYRQLPEEGLKFMVYLQKENIIDESGMPKERFSAEFPKEGPSILRIQQVVRGDSAAYFCASSPFHAGVSYNEQFFGPGTRLTVL.